This T cell receptor beta chain was recovered during a study of CD8+CD57+ T cells in acquired aplastic anemia. Study summary: Sorted CD4+ plus CD8+ cells gave DNA averaging around 3 ug. Study-level points and caveats: Patients and controls had in common around 29 CD8+ CDR3 sequences.

This clonotype has a handful of counts. Its antigen is not known. All sequencing subjects had displayed CD8+CD57+ cell expansion on flow cytometry. Patient blood was sampled before any therapy had been received. V lost 2 bases, J lost 1 base, and 11 bases lay in between. CDR1 is KGHSH and CDR2 is LQKENI in the germline V gene. This CDR3 region has 15 residues. Profiling that covered TCR beta VDJ and CDR3 relied on genomic DNA as its template. Each CDR3 protein gets one entry after TCRdb re-called the reads with MiXCR. The sample has over 150,000 distinct CDR3 sequences, 40% to 65% seen once. Sequenced input: sorted CD4+, CD8+, or CD8+CD57+ T cells (not recorded which) from PBMCs. This clonotype was sampled from a human donor with aplastic anemia. This chain uses TRBV18 with TRBJ1-1; D uncertain. The CDR3 DNA is TGTGCCAGCTCACCAGGGTTCGATTGGAACACTGAAGCTTTCTTT. Residues: CASSPGFDWNTEAFF. Based on the CDR3 plus reference TRBV18 and TRBJ1-1, the full variable domain is NAGVMQNPRHLVRRRGQEARLRCSPMKGHSHVYWYRQLPEEGLKFMVYLQKENIIDESGMPKERFSAEFPKEGPSILRIQQVVRGDSAAYFCASSPGFDWNTEAFFGQGTRLTVV.